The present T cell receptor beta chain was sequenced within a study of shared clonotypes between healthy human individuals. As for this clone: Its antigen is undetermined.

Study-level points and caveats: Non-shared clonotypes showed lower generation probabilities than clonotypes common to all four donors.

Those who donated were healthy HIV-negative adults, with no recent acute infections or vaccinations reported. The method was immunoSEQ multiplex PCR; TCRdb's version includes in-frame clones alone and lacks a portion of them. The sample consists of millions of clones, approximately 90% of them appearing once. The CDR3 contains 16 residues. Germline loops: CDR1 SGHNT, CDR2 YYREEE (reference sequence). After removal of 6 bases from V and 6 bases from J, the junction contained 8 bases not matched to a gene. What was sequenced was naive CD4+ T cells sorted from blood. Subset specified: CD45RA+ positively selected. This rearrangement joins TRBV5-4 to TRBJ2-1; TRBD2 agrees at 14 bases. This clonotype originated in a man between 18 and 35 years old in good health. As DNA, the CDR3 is TGTGCCAGCACCTCCGGACTAGCGGGGGGACTCAATGAGCAGTTCTTC. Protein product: CASTSGLAGGLNEQFF.